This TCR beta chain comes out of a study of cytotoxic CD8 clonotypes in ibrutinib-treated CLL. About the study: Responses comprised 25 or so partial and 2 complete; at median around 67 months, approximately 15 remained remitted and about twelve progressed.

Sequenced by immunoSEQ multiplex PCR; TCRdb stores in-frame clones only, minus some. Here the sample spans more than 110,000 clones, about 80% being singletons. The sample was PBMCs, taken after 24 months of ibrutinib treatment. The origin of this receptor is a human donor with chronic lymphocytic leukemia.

CDR3 DNA: TGTGCCAGCAGCCAGGGGGGGCGAGGACATTTGAACACTGAAGCTTTCTTT. This translates into CASSQGGRGHLNTEAFF. The chain carries TRBV4-2 and TRBJ1-1; perhaps TRBD1 as D (6 bases). The CDR3 is 17 amino acids. From germline, CDR1 is LGHNA and CDR2 YNFKEQ. V shed 3 bases and J shed 0 bases, with 17 bases lying between them.